This T cell receptor (beta chain) was obtained from a study of memory CD4+ T cells and cytomegalovirus serostatus. Overall study context: Donors were healthy Belgian adults, fewer than ten CMV seropositive and 20 to 30 seronegative. Study results and caveats: About 40% of the roughly 150 known CMV-associated TCRbeta sequences appeared in CD4+ memory.

Some clones are missing from TCRdb's copy, which holds only in-frame ones; the method was immunoSEQ multiplex PCR. The sample holds over 50,000 clones, 75% to 85% seen once. Single viable CD3+CD4+CD8-CD45RO+ cells were sorted as the memory CD4+ T cells. The CDR3 has 14 residues. V lost 2 bases, J lost 4 bases, and 14 bases lay in between. The V gene's germline CDR1 is GTSNPN and CDR2 SVGIG (reference sequence). A word on this clone: Its specificity is not known.

V is TRBV30 and J is TRBJ1-1, with no clear D. What was sequenced was memory CD4+ T cells from blood. This clonotype was obtained from an adult in good health and CMV-seronegative. The CDR3 DNA is TGTGCCTGGAGTAGGGCTGGGAGAGTCACTGAAGCTTTCTTT. Amino acid sequence: CAWSRAGRVTEAFF. Complete variable domain (other parts from reference TRBV30 and TRBJ1-1): SQTIHQWPATLVQPVGSPLSLECTVEGTSNPNLYWYRQAAGRGLQLLFYSVGIGQISSEVPQNLSASRPQDRQFILSSKKLLLSDSGFYLCAWSRAGRVTEAFFGQGTRLTVV.